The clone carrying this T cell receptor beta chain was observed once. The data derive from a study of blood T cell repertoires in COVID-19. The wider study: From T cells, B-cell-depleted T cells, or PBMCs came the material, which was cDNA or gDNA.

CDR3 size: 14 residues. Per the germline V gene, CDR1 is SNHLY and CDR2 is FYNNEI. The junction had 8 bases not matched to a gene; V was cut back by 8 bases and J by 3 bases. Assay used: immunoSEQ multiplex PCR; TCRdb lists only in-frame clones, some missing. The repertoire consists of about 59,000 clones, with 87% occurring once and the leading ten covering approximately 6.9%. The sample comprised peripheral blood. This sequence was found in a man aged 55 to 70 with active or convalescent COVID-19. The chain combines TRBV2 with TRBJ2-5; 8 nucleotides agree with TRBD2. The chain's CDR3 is CASHLGGGKETQYF. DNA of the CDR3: TGTGCCAGCCATCTAGGCGGGGGGAAAGAGACCCAGTACTTC.